The 2 T cell receptor beta chains below were found in one sample sequenced in a study of tumor and adjacent non-tumor tissue in lung cancer. A modified ARM-PCR protocol with three rounds of nested PCR amplified TCRbeta. TCRdb used MiXCR to reprocess the multiplex PCR reads, holding one entry per CDR3 protein. Among roughly 220,000 distinct CDR3 sequences listed, around 71% were seen once. No cell sorting was done before RNA was extracted from the tissue. The sequencing sample was made of lung tumor tissue. These receptors came from a man between 60 and 75 years old with non-small cell lung cancer.

V is TRBV20-1 and J is TRBJ2-1, with D possibly TRBD2 on 6 matching bases. CDR1 is DFQATT, CDR2 SNEGSKA, per germline (reference sequence). The CDR3 is 15 amino acids. In DNA form, the CDR3 reads TGCAGCGTTAGCGGATTCACAGTGACCACCAGTAAGCAGTTCTTC. Its translation is CSVSGFTVTTSKQFF.

As to this clonotype: This may stem from a read error, because a much larger clone lies one nucleotide away. The CDR3 nucleotides are TGTGCCAGCGTTGGAGAGAACGCAGATATGCAGTATTTT. This translates into CASVGENADMQYF. The chain employs TRBV12-3 or TRBV12-4 and TRBJ2-3; D uncertain. The CDR3 spans 13 residues.